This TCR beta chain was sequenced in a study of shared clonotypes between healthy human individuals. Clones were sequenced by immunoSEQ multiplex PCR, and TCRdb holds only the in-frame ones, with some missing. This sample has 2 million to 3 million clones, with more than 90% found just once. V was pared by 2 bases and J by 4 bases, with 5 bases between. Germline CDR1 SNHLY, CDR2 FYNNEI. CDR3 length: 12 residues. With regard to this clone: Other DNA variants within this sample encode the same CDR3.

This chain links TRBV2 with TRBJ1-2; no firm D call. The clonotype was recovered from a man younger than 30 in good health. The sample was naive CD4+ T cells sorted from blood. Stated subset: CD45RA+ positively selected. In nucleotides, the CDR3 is TGTGCCAGCAGTGAACAGACCTATGGCTACACCTTC. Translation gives CASSEQTYGYTF.